This TCR beta chain was identified during a study of control samples from healthy donors and cancer patients. Clones were sequenced by immunoSEQ multiplex PCR, and TCRdb holds only the in-frame ones, with some missing. The sample contains 390,000 or so clones, about 93% of which appear only once. CDR1 and CDR2 (germline): SGHRS, YFSETQ. The germline V and J ends were trimmed by 0 bases and 11 bases, with 6 bases remaining between them. The CDR3 is 11 amino acids. The chain combines TRBV5-1 with TRBJ2-1, with D unresolved. The receptor was derived from a man between 40 and 49 years old with head and neck cancer. Sequencing used PBMCs. The CDR3 nucleotides are TGCGCCAGCAGCTTGGATGGCAAGCAGTTCTTC. Its protein product is CASSLDGKQFF.